This TCR beta chain was recorded in a study of T-cell memory formation after mild COVID-19. Study as a whole: TCR clusters showed largely donor specificity.

Study-wide results and limits: Whether second-wave clones peaking at day 37 were SARS-CoV-2 specific went unconfirmed. From day 15 to 85, contracting clones were balanced between CD4 and CD8, whereas later expanders leaned toward CD4+. Memory cells collected pre-infection included some clones that later responded, suggesting cross-reactive memory joined.

TCRdb passed the 5' RACE reads through MiXCR, listing each CDR3 protein once. The table shows some 260,000 distinct CDR3 sequences, with over 15% occurring only once. The CDR3 extends over 16 amino acids. Trimming cost V 0 bases and J 7 bases; bases outside gene matches: 10. The germline gives CDR1 SGHRS, CDR2 YFSETQ. This clonotype occurred a few times. Its antigen remains unidentified. The receptor comes from a man younger than 30 who had mild COVID-19 (a few samples of this study predate the infection). Cell type and time point are not known. V usage is TRBV5-1 and J usage is TRBJ2-1; the match to TRBD2 covers 7 bases. The source material was PBMCs or a T cell subset sorted from them (not recorded which). The CDR3 protein is CASSLVVAGAGNEQFF. The DNA of the CDR3 is TGCGCCAGCAGCTTGGTGGTAGCGGGTGCGGGGAATGAGCAGTTCTTC.